This T cell receptor beta chain comes out of a study of blood T cell repertoires in COVID-19. Overall study: The United States, Italy and Spain supplied acute and convalescent COVID-19 samples.

The table came from immunoSEQ multiplex PCR; TCRdb's copy has only in-frame clones and leaves some out. The sample lists more than 400,000 clones, around 90% seen once, with approximately 0.65% in the top ten. This clone has more than one count but fewer than ten. The V gene lost 2 bases and the J gene lost 4 bases, with 33 bases spanning the gap. The length of the CDR3 is 23 residues. Germline lookup yields CDR1 LGHDT and CDR2 YNNKEL (reference sequence). Sequencing used PBMCs or T cells enriched from blood (not recorded which). The chain couples TRBV3-1 (or the pseudogene TRBV3-2) to TRBJ1-6; D unclear. This receptor was taken from a man younger than 30 who had recovered from COVID-19. Here the CDR3 DNA reads TGTGCCAGCAGCCAAAAGAGGAAACTAGATGCTACCCAGTGGGATCTTTATAATTCACCCCTCCACTTT. It codes for CASSQKRKLDATQWDLYNSPLHF.